This T cell receptor beta chain was sequenced for a study of CD8 T cells in ankylosing spondylitis. General observations from the study: Before this, some motif variants had been reported in reactive arthritis synovial fluid and blood. In ankylosing spondylitis blood, a motif of roughly eight highly homologous TCR beta variants appeared characteristic.

The V segment lost 7 bases and the J segment 6 bases; nucleotides outside the gene matches: 10. CDR1 and CDR2 (germline): SNHLY, FYNNEI. The CDR3 covers 15 residues. Only one count was recorded for this clonotype. The antigen is unknown. TCR beta libraries were made by quantitative 5'-RACE with molecular barcodes. In TCRdb, the 5' RACE reads were re-called with MiXCR into one record per CDR3 protein. The sample lists about 440,000 distinct CDR3 sequences, roughly 17% occurring once. The sequence derives from a male donor with ankylosing spondylitis. The chain links TRBV2 to TRBJ2-2; 8 bases line up with TRBD1. Input material: blood, either unsorted or a sorted T cell fraction (not recorded which). The CDR3 nucleotides read TGTGCCAGCAACAGGGGACAGGAACAATCCGGGGAGCTGTTTTTT. Amino acid sequence: CASNRGQEQSGELFF. The full variable domain, with the rest looked up from reference TRBV2 and TRBJ2-2, is EPEVTQTPSHQVTQMGQEVILRCVPISNHLYFYWYRQILGQKVEFLVSFYNNEISEKSEIFDDQFSVERPDGSNFTLKIRSTKLEDSAMYFCASNRGQEQSGELFFGEGSRLTVL.